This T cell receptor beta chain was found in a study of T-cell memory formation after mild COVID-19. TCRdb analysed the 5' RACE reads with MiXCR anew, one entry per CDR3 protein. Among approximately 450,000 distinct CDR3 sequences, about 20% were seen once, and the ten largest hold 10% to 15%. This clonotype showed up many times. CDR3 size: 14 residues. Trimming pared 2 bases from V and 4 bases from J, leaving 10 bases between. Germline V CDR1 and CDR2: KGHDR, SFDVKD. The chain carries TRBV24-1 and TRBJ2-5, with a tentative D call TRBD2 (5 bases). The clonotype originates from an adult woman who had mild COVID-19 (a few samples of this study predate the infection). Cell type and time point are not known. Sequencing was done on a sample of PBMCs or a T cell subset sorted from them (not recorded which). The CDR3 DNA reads TGTGCCACCAGTGATTATTCCGCGGGAGAGACCCAGTACTTC. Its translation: CATSDYSAGETQYF.